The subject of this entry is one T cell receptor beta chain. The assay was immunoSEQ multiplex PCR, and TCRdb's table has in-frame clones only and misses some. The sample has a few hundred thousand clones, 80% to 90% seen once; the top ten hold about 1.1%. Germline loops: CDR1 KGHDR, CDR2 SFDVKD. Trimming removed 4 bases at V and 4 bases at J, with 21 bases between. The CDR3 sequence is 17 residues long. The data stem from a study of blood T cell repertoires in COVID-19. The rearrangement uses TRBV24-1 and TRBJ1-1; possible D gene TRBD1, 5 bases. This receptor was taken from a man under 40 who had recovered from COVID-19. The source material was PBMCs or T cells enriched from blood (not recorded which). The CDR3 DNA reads TGTGCCACCAGTGACACCAGGGACTCCATACAGTGCACTGAAGCTTTCTTT. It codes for CATSDTRDSIQCTEAFF.